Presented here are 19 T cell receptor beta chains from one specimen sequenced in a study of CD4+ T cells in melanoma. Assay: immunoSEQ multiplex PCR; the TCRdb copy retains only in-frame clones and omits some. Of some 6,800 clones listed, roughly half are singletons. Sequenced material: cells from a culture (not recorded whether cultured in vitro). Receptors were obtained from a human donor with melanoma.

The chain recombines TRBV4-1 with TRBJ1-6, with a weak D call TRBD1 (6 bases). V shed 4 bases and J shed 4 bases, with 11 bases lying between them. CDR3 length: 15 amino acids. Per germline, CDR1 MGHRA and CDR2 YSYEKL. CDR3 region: CASSLAGDYNSPLHF. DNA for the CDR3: TGCGCCAGCAGCCTGGCAGGGGATTATAATTCACCCCTCCACTTT.

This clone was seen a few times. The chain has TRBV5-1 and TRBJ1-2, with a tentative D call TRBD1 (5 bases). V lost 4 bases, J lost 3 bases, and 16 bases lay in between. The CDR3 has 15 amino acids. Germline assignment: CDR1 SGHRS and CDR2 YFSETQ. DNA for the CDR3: TGCGCCAGCAGCAGGGAGTCGGGGGGGGACTATGGCTACACCTTC. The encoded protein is CASSRESGGDYGYTF.

The CDR3 here is CASSQGPGSAVLETQYF. CDR3 DNA: TGCGCCAGCAGCCAAGGCCCGGGAAGCGCCGTCCTAGAGACCCAGTACTTC. The chain combines TRBV4-1 with TRBJ2-5; maybe TRBD2 (5 bases). In germline, CDR1 is MGHRA, CDR2 YSYEKL. This CDR3 comprises 17 residues. V lost 1 base and J 4 bases, leaving 19 bases between the germline ends.

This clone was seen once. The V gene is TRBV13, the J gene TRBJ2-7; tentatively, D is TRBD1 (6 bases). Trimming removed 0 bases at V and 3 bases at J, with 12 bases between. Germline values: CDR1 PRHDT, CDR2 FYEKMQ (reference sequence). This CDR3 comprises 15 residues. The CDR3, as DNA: TGTGCCAGCAGCTTAGGCCTAGGGACAAACTACGAGCAGTACTTC. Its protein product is CASSLGLGTNYEQYF. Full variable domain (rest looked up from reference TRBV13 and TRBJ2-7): AAGVIQSPRHLIKEKRETATLKCYPIPRHDTVYWYQQGPGQDPQFLISFYEKMQSDKGSIPDRFSAQQFSDYHSELNMSSLELGDSALYFCASSLGLGTNYEQYFGPGTRLTVT.

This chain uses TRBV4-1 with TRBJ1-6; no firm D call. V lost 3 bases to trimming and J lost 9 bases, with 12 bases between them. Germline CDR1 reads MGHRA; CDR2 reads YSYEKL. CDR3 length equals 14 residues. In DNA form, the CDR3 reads TGCGCCAGCAGCCATGACATATACGCTTCACCCCTCCACTTT. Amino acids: CASSHDIYASPLHF.

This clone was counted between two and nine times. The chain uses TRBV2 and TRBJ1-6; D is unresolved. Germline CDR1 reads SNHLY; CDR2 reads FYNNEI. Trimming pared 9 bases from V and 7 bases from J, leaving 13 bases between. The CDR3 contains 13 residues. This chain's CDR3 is CASHSGVNSPLHF. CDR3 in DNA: TGTGCCAGTCACAGTGGGGTCAATTCACCCCTCCACTTT.

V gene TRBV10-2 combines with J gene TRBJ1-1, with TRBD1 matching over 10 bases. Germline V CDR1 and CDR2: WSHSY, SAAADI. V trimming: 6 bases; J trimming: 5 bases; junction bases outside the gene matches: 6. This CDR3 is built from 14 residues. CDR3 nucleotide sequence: TGCGCCAGCAGCAGACAGGGGGCTGGGACTGAAGCTTTCTTT. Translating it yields CASSRQGAGTEAFF.

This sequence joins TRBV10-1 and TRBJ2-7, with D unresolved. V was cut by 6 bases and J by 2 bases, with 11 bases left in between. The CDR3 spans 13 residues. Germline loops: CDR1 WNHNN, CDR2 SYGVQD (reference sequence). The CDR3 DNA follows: TGCGCCAGCAGGGAGCAAGAAGCCTACGAGCAGTACTTC. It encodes CASREQEAYEQYF.

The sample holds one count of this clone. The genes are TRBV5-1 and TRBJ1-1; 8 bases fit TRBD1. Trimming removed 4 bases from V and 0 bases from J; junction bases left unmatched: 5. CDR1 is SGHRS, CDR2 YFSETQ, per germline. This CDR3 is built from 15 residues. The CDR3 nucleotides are TGCGCCAGCAGCCCTGACAGGGGCCTGAACACTGAAGCTTTCTTT. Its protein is CASSPDRGLNTEAFF.

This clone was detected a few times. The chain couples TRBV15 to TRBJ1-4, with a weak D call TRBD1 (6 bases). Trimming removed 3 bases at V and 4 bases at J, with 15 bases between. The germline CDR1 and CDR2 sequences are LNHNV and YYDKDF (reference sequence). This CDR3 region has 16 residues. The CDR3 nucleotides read TGTGCCACCAGCAGGTCAGCAGGGGCCATTAATGAAAAACTGTTTTTT. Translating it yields CATSRSAGAINEKLFF. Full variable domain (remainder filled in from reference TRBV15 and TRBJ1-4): DAMVIQNPRYQVTQFGKPVTLSCSQTLNHNVMYWYQQKSSQAPKLLFHYYDKDFNNEADTPDNFQSRRPNTSFCFLDIRSPGLGDTAMYLCATSRSAGAINEKLFFGSGTQLSVL.

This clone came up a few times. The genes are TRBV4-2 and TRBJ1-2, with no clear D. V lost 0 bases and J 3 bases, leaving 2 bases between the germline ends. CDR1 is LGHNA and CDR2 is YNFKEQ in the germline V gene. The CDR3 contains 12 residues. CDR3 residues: CASSQEYYGYTF. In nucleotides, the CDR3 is TGTGCCAGCAGCCAAGAATACTATGGCTACACCTTC.

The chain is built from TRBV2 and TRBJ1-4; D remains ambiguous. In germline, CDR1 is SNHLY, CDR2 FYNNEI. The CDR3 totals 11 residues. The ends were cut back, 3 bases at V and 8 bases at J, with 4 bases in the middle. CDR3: CASSDWEKLFF. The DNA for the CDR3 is TGTGCCAGCAGTGATTGGGAAAAACTGTTTTTT.

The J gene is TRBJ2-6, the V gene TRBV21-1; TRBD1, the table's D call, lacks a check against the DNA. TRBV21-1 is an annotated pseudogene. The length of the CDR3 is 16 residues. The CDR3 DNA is TGTGCCACAAGGACAGGAAGCAGCTCTGGGGCCAACGTCCTGACTTTC. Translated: CATRTGSSSGANVLTF.

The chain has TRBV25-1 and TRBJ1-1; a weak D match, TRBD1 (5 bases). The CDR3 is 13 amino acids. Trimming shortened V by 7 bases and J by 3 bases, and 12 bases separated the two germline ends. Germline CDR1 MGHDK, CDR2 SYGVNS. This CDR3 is CASIRGVDTEAFF. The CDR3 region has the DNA TGTGCCAGCATCAGAGGGGTGGACACTGAAGCTTTCTTT.

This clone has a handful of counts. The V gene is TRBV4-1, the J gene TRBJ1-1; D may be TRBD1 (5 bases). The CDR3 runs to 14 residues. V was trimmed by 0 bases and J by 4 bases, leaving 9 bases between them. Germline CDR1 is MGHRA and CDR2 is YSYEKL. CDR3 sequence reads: CASSQDWGLTEAFF. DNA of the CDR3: TGCGCCAGCAGCCAAGATTGGGGACTCACTGAAGCTTTCTTT.

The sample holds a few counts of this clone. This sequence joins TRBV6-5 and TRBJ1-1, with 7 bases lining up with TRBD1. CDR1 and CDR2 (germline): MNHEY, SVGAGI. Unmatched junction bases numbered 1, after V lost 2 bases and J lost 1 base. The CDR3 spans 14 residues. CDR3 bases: TGTGCCAGCAGTTACACAGGGGCGAACACTGAAGCTTTCTTT. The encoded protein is CASSYTGANTEAFF.

CDR3 protein: CASSPGVGGRETQYF. The CDR3 DNA follows: TGTGCCAGCAGTCCTGGTGTTGGGGGGCGGGAGACCCAGTACTTC. The V gene is TRBV6-1, the J gene TRBJ2-5; D tentatively fits TRBD1 or TRBD2 (6 bases each). The CDR3 totals 15 residues. Germline loops: CDR1 MNHNS, CDR2 SASEGT. V lost 5 bases and J 5 bases, leaving 18 bases between the germline ends.

CDR3 in DNA: TGCAGCGTTGACCCAGGGACCGCTCCTGGGTATTTT. Its protein is CSVDPGTAPGYF. The gene calls are TRBV29-1 and TRBJ2-3; D is perhaps TRBD1 or TRBD2 (5 bases each). With 3 bases removed from V and 14 bases from J, the gap between germline ends came to 18 bases. Germline V lookup: CDR1 SQVTM, CDR2 ANQGSEA. The CDR3 has 12 amino acids.

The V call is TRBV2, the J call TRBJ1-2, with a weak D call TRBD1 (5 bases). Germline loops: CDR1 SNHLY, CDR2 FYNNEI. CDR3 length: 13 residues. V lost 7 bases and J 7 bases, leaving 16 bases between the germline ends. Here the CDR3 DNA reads TGTGCCAGCAAGGAGGTGGGGGGAGGTGGCTACACCTTC. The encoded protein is CASKEVGGGGYTF.